This TCR beta chain was sequenced during a study of vaccination effects on CD4 cells after COVID-19. Looking at the study overall: Sampling of two convalescent patients took place 16 days and one week prior to vaccination. Study outcomes and limitations: Infection- and vaccine-induced clones contracted markedly late after vaccination.

Assay used: immunoSEQ multiplex PCR; TCRdb lists only in-frame clones, some missing. Altogether 40,000 to 50,000 clones are present, roughly 70% being singletons, with the ten largest covering roughly 30%. V shed 0 bases and J shed 8 bases, with 8 bases lying between them. The CDR3 consists of 13 residues. CDR1 is LGHDT and CDR2 is YNNKEL in the germline V gene (reference sequence). Note on this clone: What it binds is unknown.

Using viral peptide pools, the ViraFEST assay grew out antigen-specific CD4+ T cells prior to sequencing. Culture lasted approximately 10 days before CD4+ T cell isolation. The person acquired a PCR-confirmed SARS-CoV-2 infection between March and December 2020. Days 3 and 7 were when half the medium was replaced with IL-2 medium. This TCR was recovered from a human donor who had a prior SARS-CoV-2 infection. The source material was CD4+ T cells from PBMCs cultured with a peptide pool, sampled before COVID-19 vaccination. The V gene is TRBV3-1 (or the pseudogene TRBV3-2), the J gene TRBJ2-1; D not certain. The CDR3: CASSQEWVDEQFF. CDR3 nucleotide sequence: TGTGCCAGCAGCCAAGAGTGGGTCGATGAGCAGTTCTTC.